Listed below are T cell receptor beta chains from one sample, sequenced in a study of T cells in Graves' hyperthyroidism and ophthalmopathy. Each CDR3 protein gets one entry after TCRdb re-called the multiplex PCR reads with MiXCR. The sample records hundreds of thousands of distinct CDR3 sequences, approximately 25% being singletons. Sequencing used blood. These receptors were taken from a woman aged 30 to 39 with Graves' ophthalmopathy. The CDR3 runs from the conserved cysteine through the conserved F or W. The order of the fields is J gene, D gene, V gene, clone size, CDR3 protein, CDR3 DNA. A D gene is named only where the DNA matches it firmly. Clone size is given for some rows only: seen once, a few or many times, or a class if the clone is expanded.

TRBJ2-5 | TRBD2 | TRBV6-5 | NA | CASSYLGLGGSRTQYF | TGTGCCAGCAGTTACTTGGGACTAGGTGGGTCCAGGACCCAGTACTTC
TRBJ2-3 | NA | TRBV19 | many | CASSGLDSLSDTQYF | TGTGCCAGTAGTGGCCTGGACAGTTTATCAGATACGCAGTATTTT
TRBJ2-7 | TRBD1 | TRBV2 | many | CASSPGQGGNYEQYF | TGTGCCAGCAGCCCTGGACAGGGGGGGAACTACGAGCAGTACTTC
TRBJ2-2 | TRBD1 | TRBV18 | many | CASSPRDRGAGELFF | TGTGCCAGCTCACCACGGGACAGGGGAGCCGGGGAGCTGTTTTTT
TRBJ1-2 | NA | TRBV30 | NA | CAWSPDGPSNYTF | TGTGCCTGGAGTCCGGACGGACCTTCCAACTACACCTTC
TRBJ1-1 | NA | TRBV7-6 | NA | CASSSVDKLGPEAFF | TGTGCCAGCAGCTCCGTGGACAAATTGGGACCTGAAGCTTTCTTT
TRBJ2-5 | TRBD2 | TRBV4-1 | many | CASSQGPPGTTKETQYF | TGCGCCAGCAGCCAAGGGCCGCCCGGGACTACGAAAGAGACCCAGTACTTC
TRBJ1-3 | NA | TRBV12-3/TRBV12-4 | NA | CASTPSWSNSGNTIYF | TGTGCCAGCACCCCTAGTTGGTCCAACTCTGGAAACACCATATATTTT
TRBJ2-2 | NA | TRBV12-3/TRBV12-4 | NA | CASTSGQANTGELFF | TGTGCCAGCACGTCGGGACAAGCGAACACCGGGGAGCTGTTTTTT
TRBJ2-7 | TRBD2 | TRBV13 | many | CASSLTAGAHSYEQYF | TGTGCCAGCAGCCTTACAGCGGGGGCCCACTCCTACGAGCAGTACTTC
TRBJ2-2 | NA | TRBV5-1 | NA | CASSLAQGAGELFF | TGCGCCAGCAGCTTGGCCCAGGGCGCCGGGGAGCTGTTTTTT
TRBJ2-7 | NA | TRBV28 | NA | CASSLGRTALSYEQYF | TGTGCCAGCAGTTTAGGGAGGACAGCCCTCTCCTACGAGCAGTACTTC
TRBJ2-7 | NA | TRBV12-5 | NA | CASGLTPPEQYF | TGTGCTAGTGGTTTGACTCCTCCCGAGCAGTACTTC
TRBJ2-7 | TRBD2 | TRBV6-4 | NA | CASCDPGLAADEQYF | TGCGCCAGCTGTGACCCGGGACTAGCGGCTGATGAGCAGTACTTC
TRBJ1-1 | NA | TRBV6-2/TRBV6-3 | many | CASTRYTKSTEAFF | TGTGCCAGCACGAGATACACTAAGAGCACTGAAGCTTTCTTT
TRBJ2-7 | NA | TRBV12-3/TRBV12-4 | NA | CASSNPDRKHSYEQYF | TGTGCCAGCAGCAACCCGGACAGAAAACACTCCTACGAGCAGTACTTC
TRBJ1-2 | NA | TRBV18 | NA | CASSPPPNRGYGYTF | TGTGCCAGCTCACCACCCCCTAACCGAGGCTATGGCTACACCTTC
TRBJ2-7 | NA | TRBV15 | NA | CATSRDKGRYEQYF | TGTGCCACCAGCAGAGATAAGGGACGGTACGAGCAGTACTTC
TRBJ1-1 | NA | TRBV7-3 | many | CASSLLPNTEAFF | TGTGCCAGCAGCTTACTTCCGAACACTGAAGCTTTCTTT
TRBJ1-1 | NA | TRBV7-2 | many | CASSPRAANTEAFF | TGTGCCAGCAGCCCGAGGGCGGCCAACACTGAAGCTTTCTTT
TRBJ2-7 | NA | TRBV5-1 | many | CASSESTGGYEQYF | TGCGCCAGCAGCGAAAGTACTGGAGGGTACGAGCAGTACTTC
TRBJ2-5 | NA | TRBV11-2 | NA | CASSLGPTTEETQYF | TGTGCCAGCAGCTTAGGGCCGACAACAGAAGAGACCCAGTACTTC
TRBJ2-5 | NA | TRBV4-1 | many | CASSQAVYRDFQTQYF | TGCGCCAGCAGCCAAGCTGTATACAGGGACTTCCAGACCCAGTACTTC
TRBJ1-4 | TRBD1 | TRBV29-1 | NA | CSVEGTGPNEKLFF | TGCAGCGTTGAAGGGACAGGGCCGAATGAAAAACTGTTTTTT
TRBJ1-5 | NA | TRBV6-6 | many | CASSLAGHNQPQHF | TGTGCCAGCAGTCTGGCGGGTCACAATCAGCCCCAGCATTTT
TRBJ2-2 | TRBD1 | TRBV28 | many | CASRMTGGNTGELFF | TGTGCCAGCAGGATGACAGGGGGCAACACCGGGGAGCTGTTTTTT
TRBJ1-6 | NA | TRBV15 | many | CATSAGLGDNSPLHF | TGTGCCACCAGCGCCGGACTGGGAGATAATTCACCCCTCCACTTT
TRBJ1-1 | NA | TRBV10-3 | many | CAISTRGGIEAFF | TGTGCCATCAGTACCCGGGGTGGGATTGAAGCTTTCTTT
TRBJ1-5 | NA | TRBV19 | NA | CASTRGNGNQPQHF | TGTGCCAGTACCCGGGGGAATGGCAATCAGCCCCAGCATTTT
TRBJ1-1 | NA | TRBV28 | many | CASSRPSGFLGVTEAFF | TGTGCCAGCAGTCGTCCTTCTGGGTTCCTGGGGGTCACTGAAGCTTTCTTT
TRBJ2-5 | NA | TRBV25-1 | many | CASSGGSQETQYF | TGTGCCAGCAGTGGCGGGTCCCAAGAGACCCAGTACTTC
TRBJ2-7 | TRBD1 | TRBV12-3/TRBV12-4 | NA | CASSRTGANYEQYF | TGTGCCAGCAGCCGGACAGGAGCGAACTACGAGCAGTACTTC
TRBJ2-5 | NA | TRBV7-3 | many | CASSLAGWETQYF | TGTGCCAGCAGCTTAGCGGGGTGGGAGACCCAGTACTTC
TRBJ1-2 | NA | TRBV6-1 | few | CATTPGENYGYTF | TGTGCCACCACACCCGGGGAAAACTATGGCTACACCTTC
TRBJ1-2 | TRBD1 | TRBV18 | NA | CASSPTQGGGRSYGYTF | TGTGCCAGCTCACCCACCCAGGGAGGGGGCCGTAGCTATGGCTACACCTTC
TRBJ1-1 | NA | TRBV12-3/TRBV12-4 | many | CASSLNGGTEAFF | TGTGCCAGCAGCCTCAACGGGGGAACTGAAGCTTTCTTT
TRBJ2-2 | NA | TRBV12-5 | NA | CASGSNTGPGELFF | TGTGCTAGTGGGTCAAATACAGGGCCCGGGGAGCTGTTTTTT
TRBJ1-1 | NA | TRBV7-9 | NA | CASTHGGVPNTEAFF | TGTGCCAGCACCCATGGCGGAGTTCCGAACACTGAAGCTTTCTTT
TRBJ1-1 | NA | TRBV19 | many | CASSIVGPNTEAFF | TGTGCCAGTAGTATTGTTGGCCCCAACACTGAAGCTTTCTTT